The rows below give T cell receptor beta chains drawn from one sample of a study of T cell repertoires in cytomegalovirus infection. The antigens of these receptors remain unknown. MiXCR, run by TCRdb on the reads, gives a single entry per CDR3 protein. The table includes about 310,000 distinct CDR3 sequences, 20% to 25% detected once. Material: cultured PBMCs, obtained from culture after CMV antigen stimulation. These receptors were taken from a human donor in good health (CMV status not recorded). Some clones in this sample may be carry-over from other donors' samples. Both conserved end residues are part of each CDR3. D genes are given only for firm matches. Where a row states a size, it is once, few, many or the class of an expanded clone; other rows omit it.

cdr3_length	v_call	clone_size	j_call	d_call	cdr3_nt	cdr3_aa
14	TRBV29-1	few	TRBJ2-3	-	TGCAGCGAAATTACATACGGTCCTACAGATACGCAGTATTTT	CSEITYGPTDTQYF
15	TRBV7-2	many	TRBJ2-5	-	TGTGCCAGCAGCTTCGTACTAGGTTGGACGGAGACCCAGTACTTC	CASSFVLGWTETQYF
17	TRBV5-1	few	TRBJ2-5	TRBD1	TGCGCCAGCAGCTTGCCATCCGGGACAGGGGGCGCAGAGACCCAGTACTTC	CASSLPSGTGGAETQYF
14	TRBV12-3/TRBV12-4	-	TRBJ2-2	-	TGTGCCAGCAGTTTCCAACTTCACACCGGGGAGCTGTTTTTT	CASSFQLHTGELFF
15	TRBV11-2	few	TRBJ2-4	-	TGTGCCAGCAGGGGGGGCTTCCGACCCAAAAACATTCAGTACTTC	CASRGGFRPKNIQYF
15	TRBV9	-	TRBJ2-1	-	TGTGCCAGCAGCCTTCAGGGACTGCCTTGGGATGAGCAGTTCTTC	CASSLQGLPWDEQFF
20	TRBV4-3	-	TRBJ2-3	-	TGCGCCAGCAGCCAAGATTACCGAAGAGGGGCGAGAGCCGGCACAGATACGCAGTATTTT	CASSQDYRRGARAGTDTQYF
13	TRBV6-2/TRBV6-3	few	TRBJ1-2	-	TGTGCCAGCAGTCGACTCCCAATATATGGCTACACCTTC	CASSRLPIYGYTF
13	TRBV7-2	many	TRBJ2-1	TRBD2	TGTGCCAGCAACCAGCGGGAGTACAATGAGCAGTTCTTC	CASNQREYNEQFF
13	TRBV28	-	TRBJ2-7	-	TGTGCCAGCAGTAACGGACCGCACTACGAGCAGTACTTC	CASSNGPHYEQYF
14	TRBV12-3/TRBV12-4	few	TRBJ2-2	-	TGTGCCAGCAGATCAAGCGTTGTAGTCGGGGAGCTGTTTTTT	CASRSSVVVGELFF
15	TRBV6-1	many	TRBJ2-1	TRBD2	TGTGCCAGCAGCCAGCGTGCTAGCGGAAACAATGAGCAGTTCTTC	CASSQRASGNNEQFF
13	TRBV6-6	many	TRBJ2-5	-	TGTGCCAGCGTAGACGGAGGACAAGAGACCCAGTACTTC	CASVDGGQETQYF
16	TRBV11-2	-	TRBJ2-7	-	TGTGCCAGCAGTCCGATCAACAGGTTCCGCTCCTACGAGCAGTACTTC	CASSPINRFRSYEQYF
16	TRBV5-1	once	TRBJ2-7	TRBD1	TGCGCCAGCAGCTTCTCCCCGGACAGGGTTGTAAACGAGCAGTACTTC	CASSFSPDRVVNEQYF
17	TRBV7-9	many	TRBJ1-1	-	TGTGCCAGCAGCTTAGGTTCCGGAACCCTTATGAACACTGAAGCTTTCTTT	CASSLGSGTLMNTEAFF
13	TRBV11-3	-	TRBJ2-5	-	TGTGCCAGCAGCTTCCAGGGTGGAGAGACCCAGTACTTC	CASSFQGGETQYF
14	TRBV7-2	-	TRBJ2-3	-	TGTGCCAGCTCGGTAGGGCAGGGTCCAGATACGCAGTATTTT	CASSVGQGPDTQYF
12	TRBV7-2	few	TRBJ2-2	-	TGTGCCAGCAGCTTTGAGGCCGGGGAGCTGTTTTTT	CASSFEAGELFF
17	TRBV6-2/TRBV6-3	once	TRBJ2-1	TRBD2	TGTGCCAGCAAGGGTGAGAGCGGGAGAGGGCCCTACAATGAGCAGTTCTTC	CASKGESGRGPYNEQFF
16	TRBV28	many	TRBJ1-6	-	TGTGCCAGCAGTTTTGGTCGTAGCTCCTATAATTCACCCCTCCACTTT	CASSFGRSSYNSPLHF
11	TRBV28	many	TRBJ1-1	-	TGTGCCAGCACCGGGGACACTGAAGCTTTCTTT	CASTGDTEAFF
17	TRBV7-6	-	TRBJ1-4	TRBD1	TGTGCCAGCAGCTCCTCGACAGGGCGAATAACTAATGAAAAACTGTTTTTT	CASSSSTGRITNEKLFF
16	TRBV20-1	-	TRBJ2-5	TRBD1	TGCAGTGCTAAAGAAGGGACAGGGAAGTTCCAAGAGACCCAGTACTTC	CSAKEGTGKFQETQYF
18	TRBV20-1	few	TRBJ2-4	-	TGCAGTGCAAGAGACACAGAGGACAGACTACTAGCCAAAAACATTCAGTACTTC	CSARDTEDRLLAKNIQYF
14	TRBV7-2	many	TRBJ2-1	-	TGTGCCAGCAGGGATAGGGGCGGGACGAATGAGCAGTTCTTC	CASRDRGGTNEQFF
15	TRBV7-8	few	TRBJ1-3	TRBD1	TGTGCCAGCAGCTTAGCAGGGGGCGGTGGAAACACCATATATTTT	CASSLAGGGGNTIYF
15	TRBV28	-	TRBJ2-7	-	TGTGCCAGCAGTTTATCTGGCGGGGTCTCCTACGAGCAGTACTTC	CASSLSGGVSYEQYF
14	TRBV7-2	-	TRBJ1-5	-	TGTGCCAGCTCTCTGCAGGGCAACAATCAGCCCCAGCATTTT	CASSLQGNNQPQHF
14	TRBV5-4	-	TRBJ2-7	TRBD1	TGTGCCAGCAGGGGACAGGGCCTGCCCAACGAGCAGTACTTC	CASRGQGLPNEQYF
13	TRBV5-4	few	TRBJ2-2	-	TGTGCCAGCAGCTTCTCCGTGGGCGGGGAGCTGTTTTTT	CASSFSVGGELFF
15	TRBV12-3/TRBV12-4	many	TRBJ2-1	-	TGTGCCAGCAGGGATTCAGGGTTCTACAACAATGAGCAGTTCTTC	CASRDSGFYNNEQFF
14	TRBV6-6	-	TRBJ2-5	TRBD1	TGTGCCAGCAGTTTTGGACAGGGGGTAAAGACCCAGTACTTC	CASSFGQGVKTQYF
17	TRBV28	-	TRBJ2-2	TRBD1	TGTGCCAGCAGTTTACCCCGTCAGGGGGCATCCTCCGGGGAGCTGTTTTTT	CASSLPRQGASSGELFF